This passage covers 32 T cell receptor beta chains from one sample sequenced in a study of T cell repertoires in ileal Crohn's disease. Assay used: immunoSEQ multiplex PCR; TCRdb lists only in-frame clones, some missing. The table records 5,500 to 7,500 clones, approximately 83% of them present only once. Sample time point: inflamed ileum from the surgical specimen. Sequencing input: ileal tissue. These receptors were taken from an adult with Crohn's disease.

This chain links TRBV5-1 with TRBJ2-2; D may be TRBD1 (6 bases). V was pared by 4 bases and J by 6 bases, with 13 bases between. Looked up from germline, CDR1 is SGHRS and CDR2 is YFSETQ. The CDR3 totals 14 residues. CDR3 sequence: CASSQDSLSGELFF. The CDR3 DNA is TGCGCCAGCAGCCAGGACAGTCTTTCCGGGGAGCTGTTTTTT.

The gene calls are TRBV6-6 and TRBJ1-3, with D possibly matching TRBD1 (5 bases). V was clipped by 2 bases and J by 2 bases, with 10 bases between them. The CDR3 is made up of 15 amino acids. Germline CDR1 is MNHNY and CDR2 is SVGAGI (reference sequence). The CDR3 coding sequence is TGTGCCAGCAGTTACACCCGACAGACTGGAAACACCATATATTTT. Its protein is CASSYTRQTGNTIYF.

This chain connects TRBV28 to TRBJ1-2, with D maybe TRBD1 (6 bases). This CDR3 has 15 amino acids. In germline, CDR1 is MDHEN, CDR2 SYDVKM. V lost 4 bases and J 4 bases, leaving 16 bases between the germline ends. The CDR3 spells CASSSRQARTYGYTF. For the CDR3, the DNA is TGTGCCAGCAGTTCCCGACAGGCCCGCACCTATGGCTACACCTTC.

V gene TRBV9 combines with J gene TRBJ1-1; D not certain. V lost 0 bases and J 1 base, leaving 7 bases between the germline ends. Germline CDR1 is SGDLS and CDR2 is YYNGEE. This CDR3 contains 14 residues. Here the CDR3 DNA reads TGTGCCAGCAGCGTAGGACAACAGAACACTGAAGCTTTCTTT. As protein: CASSVGQQNTEAFF.

This clone appeared once. The V and J genes are TRBV28 and TRBJ2-2; 7 bases match TRBD1. This CDR3 is 13 amino acids long. V gave up 6 bases and J gave up 4 bases; unmatched junction bases: 2. Germline lookup yields CDR1 MDHEN and CDR2 SYDVKM. CDR3: CASRSGGTGELFF. The CDR3 DNA reads TGTGCCAGCAGATCAGGGGGCACCGGGGAGCTGTTTTTT.

The chain recombines TRBV15 with TRBJ1-2; the D is unclear. This CDR3 has 13 amino acids. Trimming pared 0 bases from V and 4 bases from J, leaving 6 bases between. Germline CDR1 reads LNHNV; CDR2 reads YYDKDF (reference sequence). This chain's CDR3 is CATSRDEFYGYTF. The CDR3 DNA is TGTGCCACCAGCAGAGATGAGTTCTATGGCTACACCTTC.

The rearrangement uses TRBV7-9 and TRBJ1-1; TRBD1 might be the D (6 bases). V was cut by 5 bases and J by 4 bases, with 23 bases left in between. This CDR3 contains 17 residues. CDR1 SEHNR and CDR2 FQNEAQ come from the germline V gene (reference sequence). The CDR3 DNA reads TGTGCCAGCAGCACCCGCCGACAGGTTGAAAGGGGCACTGAAGCTTTCTTT. Translated: CASSTRRQVERGTEAFF.

The V and J genes are TRBV30 and TRBJ1-5, with TRBD1 matching 9 bases. Germline V CDR1 and CDR2: GTSNPN, SVGIG (reference sequence). J gave up 4 bases and V 1 base, and 8 bases lay outside the gene matches. This CDR3 region has 16 residues. The CDR3 nucleotides read TGTGCCTGGAGTGATGACAGGGGGGATAGGAATCAGCCCCAGCATTTT. Translating gives CAWSDDRGDRNQPQHF.

The gene calls are TRBV10-1 and TRBJ1-1; TRBD1 matches 7 bases. J was trimmed by 2 bases and V by 4 bases; bases with no gene match: 10. From germline, CDR1 is WNHNN and CDR2 SYGVQD (reference sequence). This CDR3 has 16 amino acids. The CDR3 DNA sequence: TGCGCCAGCAGTGCGAGGAGACAGGGATCAAACACTGAAGCTTTCTTT. Translated: CASSARRQGSNTEAFF.

Here the CDR3 reads CASSLGGGGRETQYF. CDR3 sequence (DNA): TGTGCCAGCAGCTTAGGAGGCGGGGGCCGGGAGACCCAGTACTTC. This chain connects TRBV11-2 to TRBJ2-5, with D perhaps TRBD2 (7 bases). V was cut by 1 base and J by 5 bases, with 14 bases left in between. Germline lookup yields CDR1 SGHAT and CDR2 FQNNGV. CDR3 length equals 15 residues.

The V gene is TRBV19, the J gene TRBJ1-2, with no clear D. Germline V gene lookup returns CDR1 LNHDA and CDR2 SQIVND (reference sequence). Between the trimmed V and J ends, which lost 3 bases and 5 bases, there was a span of 10 bases. The length of the CDR3 is 13 residues. CDR3 DNA sequence: TGTGCCAGTAGTATGCCGGAGGGATATGGCTACACCTTC. Amino acid sequence: CASSMPEGYGYTF.

This chain uses TRBV9 with TRBJ2-5, with a tentative D call TRBD1 (6 bases). CDR3 size: 13 residues. With 2 bases removed from V and 4 bases from J, the gap between germline ends came to 9 bases. Germline loops: CDR1 SGDLS, CDR2 YYNGEE. The CDR3 DNA sequence: TGTGCCAGCAGCGTGAGCAGGGGAGAGACCCAGTACTTC. It translates to CASSVSRGETQYF.

The chain employs TRBV6-1 and TRBJ1-5, with D unclear. Germline CDR1 is MNHNS and CDR2 is SASEGT. V was cut by 5 bases and J by 5 bases, with 4 bases left in between. The CDR3 length is 11 residues. The DNA of the CDR3 is TGTGCCAGCAGTATCGATCAGCCCCAGCATTTT. Translating gives CASSIDQPQHF.

The V gene is TRBV6-1, the J gene TRBJ2-5; possibly TRBD1 for D (5 bases). CDR3 length: 13 residues. Per the germline V gene, CDR1 is MNHNS and CDR2 is SASEGT. V lost 10 bases and J 3 bases, leaving 15 bases between the germline ends. DNA of the CDR3: TGTGCCACCAAGGGGAACTACGAAGAGACCCAGTACTTC. This sequence encodes CATKGNYEETQYF.

V gene TRBV5-1 combines with J gene TRBJ2-7; 11 nucleotides align to TRBD2. The CDR3 has 16 amino acids. Germline V lookup: CDR1 SGHRS, CDR2 YFSETQ. V gave up 0 bases and J gave up 5 bases; unmatched junction bases: 7. The CDR3: CASSLGLAGFRNEQYF. The CDR3 bases are TGCGCCAGCAGCTTGGGACTAGCGGGGTTTCGGAACGAGCAGTACTTC.

The rearrangement uses TRBV2 and TRBJ2-7, with 11 bases identical to TRBD1. The germline CDR1 and CDR2 sequences are SNHLY and FYNNEI. With 11 bases clipped from V and 6 bases from J, the junction kept 9 bases outside the gene matches. This CDR3 comprises 13 residues. This CDR3 reads CAGAGTGGIEQYF. Here the CDR3 DNA reads TGTGCCGGAGCCGGGACAGGGGGAATCGAGCAGTACTTC.

This rearrangement joins TRBV5-1 to TRBJ2-7, with 10 bases identical to TRBD1. J lost 4 bases, V lost 2 bases, and 9 bases had no gene match. CDR1 is SGHRS, CDR2 YFSETQ, per germline. The length of the CDR3 is 16 residues. The CDR3 DNA sequence: TGCGCCAGCAGCTTCGGTCGACCGGGACAGGGGTACGAGCAGTACTTC. Amino acids: CASSFGRPGQGYEQYF.

The genes are TRBV16 and TRBJ1-6; D unclear. This CDR3 comprises 14 residues. Germline V CDR1 and CDR2: KGHSY, FQNENV. V was pared by 4 bases and J by 10 bases, with 14 bases between. The CDR3 DNA sequence: TGTGCCAGCAGCCTACCGGCGCCATACTCACCCCTCCACTTT. It codes for CASSLPAPYSPLHF.

The chain has TRBV15 and TRBJ1-5; maybe TRBD1 (5 bases). The CDR3 consists of 17 residues. Germline V gene data show CDR1 as LNHNV and CDR2 as YYDKDF (reference sequence). Trimming stripped 1 base from V and 1 base from J, with 14 bases between. This CDR3 is CATSRGGDGISNQPQHF. CDR3 DNA: TGTGCCACCAGCAGAGGAGGGGACGGTATAAGCAATCAGCCCCAGCATTTT.

In its sample, this clone was seen a few times. This chain links TRBV7-6 with TRBJ2-7, with 10 bases that match TRBD2. With V trimmed by 5 bases and J by 2 bases, 9 bases remained unmatched. The CDR3 extends over 16 amino acids. Germline V gene lookup returns CDR1 SGHVS and CDR2 FNYEAQ. The CDR3 here is CASSAGLADQTYEQYF. The DNA for the CDR3 is TGTGCCAGCAGCGCCGGACTAGCGGACCAGACCTACGAGCAGTACTTC.

The genes are TRBV6-4 and TRBJ2-1; D call uncertain. The CDR3 is made up of 15 amino acids. The germline CDR1 and CDR2 sequences are MRHNA and SNTAGT. The V end lost 0 bases, the J end lost 0 bases, and 6 bases lay between the germline ends. The DNA for the CDR3 is TGTGCCAGCAGTGACTCTGGTAGCTCCTACAATGAGCAGTTCTTC. Its translation: CASSDSGSSYNEQFF.

This chain joins TRBV6-6 and TRBJ1-1, with 7 bases matching TRBD1. After removal of 6 bases from V and 3 bases from J, the junction contained 4 bases not matched to a gene. The germline CDR1 and CDR2 sequences are MNHNY and SVGAGI (reference sequence). The CDR3 loop spans 13 amino acids. Here the CDR3 DNA reads TGTGCCAGCAGCCAGGGGGGGCACACTGAAGCTTTCTTT. Amino acid sequence: CASSQGGHTEAFF.

The chain carries TRBV7-2 and TRBJ2-2; D perhaps matches TRBD1 (8 bases). The CDR3 consists of 16 residues. Germline V gives CDR1 SGHTA, CDR2 FQGNSA. V was trimmed by 3 bases and J by 3 bases, leaving 14 bases between them. DNA for the CDR3: TGTGCCAGCAGCTTGATCACAGGGGGGGACACCGGGGAGCTGTTTTTT. This gives the protein CASSLITGGDTGELFF.

The chain uses TRBV27 and TRBJ2-3; no definite D call. Germline CDR1 and CDR2: MNHEY and SMNVEV (reference sequence). The CDR3 is 14 amino acids. Trimming took 2 bases from V and 0 from J, leaving 6 bases between them. CDR3 protein: CASSLKGSTDTQYF. As DNA, the CDR3 is TGTGCCAGCAGTTTAAAAGGTAGCACAGATACGCAGTATTTT.

This chain uses TRBV9 with TRBJ2-2; possible D gene TRBD2, 6 bases. V was clipped by 0 bases and J by 4 bases, with 13 bases between them. CDR1 and CDR2 from the germline V gene are SGDLS and YYNGEE. This CDR3 spans 16 amino acids. As DNA, the CDR3 is TGTGCCAGCAGCGTAGCCTATGGAGGGTTCACCGGGGAGCTGTTTTTT. Its protein product is CASSVAYGGFTGELFF. The variable domain in full, with the rest retrieved from reference TRBV9 and TRBJ2-2, is DSGVTQTPKHLITATGQRVTLRCSPRSGDLSVYWYQQSLDQGLQFLIQYYNGEERAKGNILERFSAQQFPDLHSELNLSSLELGDSALYFCASSVAYGGFTGELFFGEGSRLTVL.

This clone is a singleton in its sample. This chain links TRBV6-6 with TRBJ2-7; D is undetermined. The CDR3 sequence is 12 residues long. Deletions cut 2 bases from V and 3 bases from J, with 5 bases between. Germline V gene data show CDR1 as MNHNY and CDR2 as SVGAGI (reference sequence). The CDR3 nucleotides read TGTGCCAGCAGTTACGAGCTCTACGAGCAGTACTTC. It encodes CASSYELYEQYF.

The CDR3 DNA is TGTGCCAGCAGTCTCTTCCTGAATTCTGGGGCCAACGTCCTGACTTTC. This translates into CASSLFLNSGANVLTF. The chain recombines TRBV27 with TRBJ2-6; no reliable D call. V was pared by 5 bases and J by 1 base, with 12 bases between. The CDR3 covers 16 residues. CDR1 and CDR2 from the germline V gene are MNHEY and SMNVEV (reference sequence).

This rearrangement joins TRBV11-2 to TRBJ1-2; 8 positions match TRBD1. CDR1 and CDR2 (germline): SGHAT, FQNNGV. The CDR3 sequence is 14 residues long. The junction had 10 bases not matched to a gene; V was cut back by 5 bases and J by 8 bases. CDR3 coding DNA: TGTGCCAGCAGCCCTAGACAGGGGCGGCGAGGCTACACCTTC. Its translation is CASSPRQGRRGYTF. The full variable domain, its missing parts supplied by reference TRBV11-2 and TRBJ1-2, is EAGVAQSPRYKIIEKRQSVAFWCNPISGHATLYWYQQILGQGPKLLIQFQNNGVVDDSQLPKDRFSAERLKGVDSTLKIQPAKLEDSAVYLCASSPRQGRRGYTFGSGTRLTVV.

The chain carries TRBV9 and TRBJ2-3; TRBD2 aligns across 11 bases. J gave up 2 bases and V 0 bases, and 5 bases lay outside the gene matches. From germline, CDR1 is SGDLS and CDR2 YYNGEE. This CDR3 spans 17 amino acids. In DNA, the CDR3 is TGTGCCAGCAGCGTAGGGGGACTAGCGGAAAACACAGATACGCAGTATTTT. This encodes CASSVGGLAENTDTQYF.

This sequence joins TRBV5-4 and TRBJ2-2, with 8 bases matching TRBD2. V shed 3 bases, J shed 4 bases, and the junction held 5 bases outside the gene matches. CDR3 length equals 15 residues. CDR1 and CDR2 (germline): SGHNT, YYREEE (reference sequence). CDR3 DNA sequence: TGTGCCAGCAGCTCACCGGGACTAGTCACCGGGGAGCTGTTTTTT. Translating it yields CASSSPGLVTGELFF. The variable domain in full, completed from reference TRBV5-4 and TRBJ2-2, reads ETGVTQSPTHLIKTRGQQVTLRCSSQSGHNTVSWYQQALGQGPQFIFQYYREEENGRGNFPPRFSGLQFPNYSSELNVNALELDDSALYLCASSSPGLVTGELFFGEGSRLTVL.

Relative to its sample, this clone is large. The chain employs TRBV2 and TRBJ2-7; 10 nucleotides match TRBD1. The junction had 6 bases not matched to a gene; V was cut back by 6 bases and J by 1 base. Per germline, CDR1 SNHLY and CDR2 FYNNEI. CDR3 length: 15 residues. CDR3 in DNA: TGTGCCAGCAGGGTCGACAGGGGGCTTTCCTACGAGCAGTACTTC. It is translated as CASRVDRGLSYEQYF.

The J gene is TRBJ2-2, the V gene TRBV5-8; TRBD1 matches at 9 bases. The V and J ends lost 7 bases and 1 base, in that order; junction bases with no gene match: 2. CDR1 and CDR2 from the germline V gene are SGHTS and YDEGEE. This CDR3 has 14 residues. The CDR3 nucleotides are TGTGCCAGCCGGGACAGGGTGAACACCGGGGAGCTGTTTTTT. Residues: CASRDRVNTGELFF. The full variable domain, with the rest looked up from reference TRBV5-8 and TRBJ2-2, is EAGVTQSPTHLIKTRGQQATLRCSPISGHTSVYWYQQALGLGLQFLLWYDEGEERNRGNFPPRFSGRQFPNYSSELNVNALELEDSALYLCASRDRVNTGELFFGEGSRLTVL.